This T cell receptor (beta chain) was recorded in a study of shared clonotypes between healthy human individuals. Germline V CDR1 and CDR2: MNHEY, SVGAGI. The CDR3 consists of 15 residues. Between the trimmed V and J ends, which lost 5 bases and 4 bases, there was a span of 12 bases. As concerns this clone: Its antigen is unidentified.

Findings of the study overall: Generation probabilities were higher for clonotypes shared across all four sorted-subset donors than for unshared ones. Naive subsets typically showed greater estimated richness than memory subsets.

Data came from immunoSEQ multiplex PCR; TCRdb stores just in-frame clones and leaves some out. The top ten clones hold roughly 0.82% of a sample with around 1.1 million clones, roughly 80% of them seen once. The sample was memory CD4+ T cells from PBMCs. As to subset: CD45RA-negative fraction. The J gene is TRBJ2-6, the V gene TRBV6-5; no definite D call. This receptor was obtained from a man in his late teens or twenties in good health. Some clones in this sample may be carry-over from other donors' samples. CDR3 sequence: CASSRAPRGANVLTF. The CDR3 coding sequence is TGTGCCAGCAGTAGGGCGCCCAGAGGGGCCAACGTCCTGACTTTC.